The sample holds many counts of the clone carrying this T cell receptor (beta chain). Its antigen is as yet unknown. The entry originates in a study of blood T cells in healthy people across ages. The study's findings and limits: Donors of long life had a larger count of naive CD4+ cells and greater diversity than aged donors. Significant beta diversity loss was already apparent by age roughly 43, declining roughly linearly.

A J-beta primer mix and a sample-barcoded 5' primer were used in a second PCR of about 6 to 12 cycles. Each CDR3 protein is one row after TCRdb ran MiXCR on the 5' RACE reads. The sample has roughly 700,000 distinct CDR3 sequences, about a third seen once. The people who gave samples were healthy Caucasians from Russia, aged about 6 to 100. The sequenced sample was blood. This TCR was sampled from a woman of 80 years or more in good health.

Written as DNA, the CDR3 is TGTGCCAGCAGCTTAGAATACGATTATAGCAATCAGCCCCAGCATTTT. It encodes CASSLEYDYSNQPQHF. The chain joins TRBV7-2 to TRBJ1-5, with unresolved D. The CDR3 loop spans 16 amino acids. The V gene's germline CDR1 is SGHTA and CDR2 FQGNSA. Between the trimmed V and J ends, which lost 1 base and 0 bases, there was a span of 10 bases.